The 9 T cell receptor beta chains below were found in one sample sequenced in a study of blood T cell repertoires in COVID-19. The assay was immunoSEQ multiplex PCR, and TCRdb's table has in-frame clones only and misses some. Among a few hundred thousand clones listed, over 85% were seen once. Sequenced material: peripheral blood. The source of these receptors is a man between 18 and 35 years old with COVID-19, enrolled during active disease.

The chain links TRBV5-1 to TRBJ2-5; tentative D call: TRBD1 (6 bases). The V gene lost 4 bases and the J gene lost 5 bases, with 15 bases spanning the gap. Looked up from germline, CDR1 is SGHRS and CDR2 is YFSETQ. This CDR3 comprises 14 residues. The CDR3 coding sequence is TGCGCCAGCAGCCAGGAACAGGGCTGGGAGACCCAGTACTTC. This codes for CASSQEQGWETQYF.

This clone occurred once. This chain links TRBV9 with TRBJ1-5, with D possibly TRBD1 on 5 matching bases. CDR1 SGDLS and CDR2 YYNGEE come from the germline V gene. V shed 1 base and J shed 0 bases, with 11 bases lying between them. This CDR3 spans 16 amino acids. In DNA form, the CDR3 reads TGTGCCAGCAGCGTACGGGGGAATTATAGCAATCAGCCCCAGCATTTT. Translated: CASSVRGNYSNQPQHF.

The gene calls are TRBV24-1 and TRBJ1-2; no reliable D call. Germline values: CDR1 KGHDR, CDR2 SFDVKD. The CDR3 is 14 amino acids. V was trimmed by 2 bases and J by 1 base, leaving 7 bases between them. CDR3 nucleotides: TGTGCCACCAGTGATTCAGGTCTTAACTATGGCTACACCTTC. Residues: CATSDSGLNYGYTF.

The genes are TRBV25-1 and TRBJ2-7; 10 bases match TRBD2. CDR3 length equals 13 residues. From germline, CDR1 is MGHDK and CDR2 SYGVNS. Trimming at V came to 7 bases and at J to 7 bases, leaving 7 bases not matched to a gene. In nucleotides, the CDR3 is TGTGCCAGCAAGCGGGAGGGCCTGGGAGAGCAGTACTTC. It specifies CASKREGLGEQYF.

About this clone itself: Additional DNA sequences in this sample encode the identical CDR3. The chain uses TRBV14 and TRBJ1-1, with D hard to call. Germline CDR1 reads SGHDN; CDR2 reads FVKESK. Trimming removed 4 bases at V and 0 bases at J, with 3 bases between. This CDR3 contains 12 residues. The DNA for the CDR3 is TGTGCCAGCAGCCCATTGAACACTGAAGCTTTCTTT. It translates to CASSPLNTEAFF. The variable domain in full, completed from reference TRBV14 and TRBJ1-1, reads EAGVTQFPSHSVIEKGQTVTLRCDPISGHDNLYWYRRVMGKEIKFLLHFVKESKQDESGMPNNRFLAERTGGTYSTLKVQPAELEDSGVYFCASSPLNTEAFFGQGTRLTVV.

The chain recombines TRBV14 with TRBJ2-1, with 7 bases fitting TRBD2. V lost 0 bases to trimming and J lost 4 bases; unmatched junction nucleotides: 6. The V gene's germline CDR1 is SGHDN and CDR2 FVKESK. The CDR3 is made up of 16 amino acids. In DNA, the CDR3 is TGTGCCAGCAGCCAAGATGTGTCTAGCGGATACAATGAGCAGTTCTTC. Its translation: CASSQDVSSGYNEQFF.

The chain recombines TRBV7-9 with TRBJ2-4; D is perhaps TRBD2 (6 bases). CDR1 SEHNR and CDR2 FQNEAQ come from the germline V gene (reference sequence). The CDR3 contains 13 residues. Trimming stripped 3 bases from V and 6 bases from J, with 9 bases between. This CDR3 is CASSLEGSNIQYF. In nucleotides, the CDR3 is TGTGCCAGCAGCTTGGAGGGCTCAAACATTCAGTACTTC.

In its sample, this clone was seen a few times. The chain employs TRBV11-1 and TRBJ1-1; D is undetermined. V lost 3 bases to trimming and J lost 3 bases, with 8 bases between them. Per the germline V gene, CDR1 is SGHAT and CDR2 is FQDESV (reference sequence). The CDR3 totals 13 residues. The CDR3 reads CASSFLRDTEAFF. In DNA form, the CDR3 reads TGTGCCAGCAGCTTTTTGAGGGACACTGAAGCTTTCTTT. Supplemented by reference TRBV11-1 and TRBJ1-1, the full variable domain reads EAEVAQSPRYKITEKSQAVAFWCDPISGHATLYWYRQILGQGPELLVQFQDESVVDDSQLPKDRFSAERLKGVDSTLKIQPAELGDSAMYLCASSFLRDTEAFFGQGTRLTVV.

CDR3 region: CASSEWGVTEAFF. DNA of the CDR3: TGTGCCAGCAGTGAATGGGGGGTCACTGAAGCTTTCTTT. V usage is TRBV25-1 and J usage is TRBJ1-1, with D possibly being TRBD1 (5 bases). The V and J ends lost 1 base and 4 bases respectively, with 7 bases between them. Germline V gene data show CDR1 as MGHDK and CDR2 as SYGVNS. This CDR3 has 13 amino acids.